Presented here are 4 T cell receptor beta chains from one specimen sequenced in a study of PD-1 blockade in classical Hodgkin lymphoma. Data came from immunoSEQ multiplex PCR; TCRdb stores just in-frame clones and leaves some out. The table has roughly 27,000 clones, over 55% seen once. Regarding time point: cycle 4 day 1 (C4D1), after more than five weeks of nivolumab. All trial patients relapsed after autologous stem cell transplantation. Source: peripheral blood mononuclear cells (PBMCs), taken before the fourth cycle of nivolumab. These receptors were taken from a human donor with classical Hodgkin lymphoma.

The rearrangement uses TRBV7-2 and TRBJ2-5; 7 bases match TRBD2. Looked up from germline, CDR1 is SGHTA and CDR2 is FQGNSA. J was trimmed by 5 bases and V by 2 bases; bases with no gene match: 14. CDR3 length: 17 amino acids. The CDR3 region is CASSLTPLTSSRETQYF. CDR3 bases: TGTGCCAGCAGCTTAACTCCTCTGACTAGCAGTAGGGAGACCCAGTACTTC.

CDR3 nucleotide sequence: TGCGCCAGCAGCGTCTTACCGGGACAGGGGGGCACTGAAGCTTTCTTT. Translating gives CASSVLPGQGGTEAFF. This chain links TRBV5-1 with TRBJ1-1; 11 nucleotides agree with TRBD1. The germline gives CDR1 SGHRS, CDR2 YFSETQ. V shed 4 bases and J 4 bases; nucleotides not matched to a gene: 9. The CDR3 runs to 16 residues.

V is TRBV2 and J is TRBJ2-5, with 8 bases lining up with TRBD1. The CDR3 has 13 residues. Germline V lookup: CDR1 SNHLY, CDR2 FYNNEI. V lost 5 bases to trimming and J lost 4 bases; unmatched junction nucleotides: 3. CDR3 in DNA: TGTGCCAGCAGTTTACAGGGGGTAGAGACCCAGTACTTC. It yields the protein CASSLQGVETQYF.

This clone has just a few counts. The rearrangement links TRBV7-2 to TRBJ1-2; D perhaps matches TRBD1 (6 bases). Looked up from germline, CDR1 is SGHTA and CDR2 is FQGNSA. This CDR3 region has 12 residues. Trimming removed 1 base from V and 9 bases from J, with 9 bases in between. CDR3 in DNA: TGTGCCAGCAGCTTAGGGGGGCAGCGCTACACCTTC. Translated, it gives CASSLGGQRYTF.